These 30 T cell receptor beta chains came from one sample sequenced in a study of blood T cell repertoires in COVID-19. TCRdb's table, derived via immunoSEQ multiplex PCR, lists solely in-frame clones and lacks some. The sample holds about 120,000 clones, about nine tenths seen once. What was sequenced was peripheral blood. These receptors were obtained from a man between 40 and 49 years old with acute or convalescent COVID-19.

The rearrangement uses TRBV16 and TRBJ1-1, with 7 bases matching TRBD1. Germline V gene data show CDR1 as KGHSY and CDR2 as FQNENV. This CDR3 has 14 amino acids. J lost 1 base, V lost 5 bases, and 4 bases had no gene match. In DNA form, the CDR3 reads TGTGCCAGCAGCTGGGACAGAACGAACACTGAAGCTTTCTTT. Residues: CASSWDRTNTEAFF.

The chain uses TRBV30 and TRBJ1-2, with D maybe TRBD1 (5 bases). The CDR3 consists of 16 residues. The V gene lost 2 bases and the J gene lost 4 bases, with 20 bases spanning the gap. Germline values: CDR1 GTSNPN, CDR2 SVGIG (reference sequence). CDR3 in DNA: TGTGCCTGGAGTTACGGTGGGGGGAAAGCAGGCTATGGCTACACCTTC. This encodes CAWSYGGGKAGYGYTF.

This rearrangement joins TRBV14 to TRBJ2-7, with 8 bases lining up with TRBD2. This CDR3 is 14 amino acids long. After removal of 3 bases from V and 7 bases from J, the junction contained 8 bases not matched to a gene. CDR1 is SGHDN, CDR2 FVKESK, per germline. This CDR3 reads CASSHGRLANEQYF. CDR3 nucleotides: TGTGCCAGCAGCCATGGTCGACTAGCGAATGAGCAGTACTTC.

The rearrangement uses TRBV15 and TRBJ2-1; 8 bases are a match to TRBD2. This CDR3 is built from 16 residues. Losses at the gene ends were 0 bases for V and 2 bases for J; bases not matched to a gene: 3. CDR1 is LNHNV, CDR2 YYDKDF, per germline (reference sequence). The CDR3 loop reads CATSRDILAAYNEQFF. In DNA form, the CDR3 reads TGTGCCACCAGCAGAGATATACTAGCGGCCTACAATGAGCAGTTCTTC.

The J gene is TRBJ1-4, the V gene TRBV7-9; 9 bases match TRBD1. Trimming took 11 bases from V and 4 from J; bases not matched to a gene: 5. Germline-derived CDR1 and CDR2 are SEHNR and FQNEAQ (reference sequence). CDR3 length equals 13 residues. CDR3 protein: CAGQTGGNEKLFF. The CDR3 DNA follows: TGTGCCGGACAGACAGGGGGTAATGAAAAACTGTTTTTT.

The rearrangement joins TRBV3-1 (or the pseudogene TRBV3-2) to TRBJ1-1; no firm D call. The CDR3 runs to 15 residues. Germline V CDR1 and CDR2: LGHDT, YNNKEL (reference sequence). The V end was cut by 3 bases, the J end by 0 bases, with 11 bases between. The CDR3 coding sequence is TGTGCCAGCAGCCAGGCCCACCCAATGAACACTGAAGCTTTCTTT. It is translated as CASSQAHPMNTEAFF.

The CDR3 nucleotides are TGTGCCAGCAGTGGTGACGGGAGTAACGAGCAGTACTTC. Protein product: CASSGDGSNEQYF. This sequence joins TRBV2 and TRBJ2-7, with D perhaps TRBD2 (6 bases). Trimming left V 4 bases short and J 5 bases short, with 12 bases between. Germline lookup yields CDR1 SNHLY and CDR2 FYNNEI. The CDR3 is 13 amino acids.

CDR3 DNA sequence: TGTGCCAGTAGTATAGACAGGACAGGGGGCGACACTGAAGCTTTCTTT. Its translation is CASSIDRTGGDTEAFF. J is TRBJ1-1 and V is TRBV19, with TRBD1 matching 11 bases. CDR1 is LNHDA, CDR2 SQIVND, per germline (reference sequence). The junction had 3 bases not matched to a gene; V was cut back by 0 bases and J by 3 bases. This CDR3 comprises 16 residues.

The chain employs TRBV12-5 and TRBJ1-5, with D perhaps matching TRBD1 (6 bases). Germline assignment: CDR1 LGHNT and CDR2 FRNRAP. The CDR3 extends over 15 amino acids. Trimming shortened V by 4 bases and J by 0 bases, and 10 bases separated the two germline ends. The CDR3 is CASGSQGLSNQPQHF. The CDR3 region has the DNA TGTGCTAGTGGTTCACAGGGCCTTAGCAATCAGCCCCAGCATTTT.

The CDR3 loop is CASTNQGAGELFF. The CDR3 DNA follows: TGTGCCAGCACAAACCAGGGGGCCGGGGAGCTGTTTTTT. V and J are TRBV13 and TRBJ2-2, with 7 bases aligning to TRBD1. The junction had 5 bases not matched to a gene; V was cut back by 7 bases and J by 6 bases. The CDR3 consists of 13 residues. Germline assignment: CDR1 PRHDT and CDR2 FYEKMQ (reference sequence).

The rearrangement joins TRBV11-3 to TRBJ2-7, with TRBD2 identical over 7 bases. J lost 0 bases, V lost 0 bases, and 2 bases had no gene match. The CDR3 consists of 15 residues. Germline CDR1 SGHNT, CDR2 YENEEA. CDR3 region: CASSLERTSSYEQYF. The CDR3 bases are TGTGCCAGCAGCTTAGAGAGGACTAGCTCCTACGAGCAGTACTTC.

In DNA form, the CDR3 reads TGTGCCAGCTCACCACGCCAACTCTCACCGCGAAACACCATATATTTT. It encodes CASSPRQLSPRNTIYF. The rearrangement uses TRBV18 and TRBJ1-3; no clear D gene. Germline assignment: CDR1 KGHSH and CDR2 LQKENI. This CDR3 comprises 16 residues. V gave up 1 base and J gave up 5 bases, with 15 bases separating them.

This clone came up once. The rearrangement links TRBV7-8 to TRBJ1-1; 7 bases line up with TRBD1. The length of the CDR3 is 13 residues. The J segment lost 2 bases and the V segment lost 7 bases, leaving 4 bases of the junction unmatched. Germline-derived CDR1 and CDR2 are SGHVS and FQNEAQ. CDR3 sequence reads: CASKQGLNTEAFF. The CDR3 coding sequence is TGTGCCAGCAAACAGGGGCTAAACACTGAAGCTTTCTTT.

Only a few counts were recorded for this clone. The chain couples TRBV4-3 to TRBJ2-1; TRBD2 is a possible D gene (5 bases). Germline V gene lookup returns CDR1 LGHNA and CDR2 YSLEER. CDR3 length: 16 amino acids. The germline V and J ends were trimmed by 0 bases and 3 bases, with 12 bases remaining between them. The CDR3 DNA follows: TGCGCCAGCAGCCAAGATGTTAGCGCTTTCTACAATGAGCAGTTCTTC. Translated: CASSQDVSAFYNEQFF.

This clone has just a few counts. The J gene is TRBJ1-1, the V gene TRBV19, with TRBD1 matching over 9 bases. Germline V lookup: CDR1 LNHDA, CDR2 SQIVND (reference sequence). J lost 8 bases, V lost 6 bases, and 7 bases had no gene match. CDR3 length: 13 amino acids. The CDR3 DNA reads as TGTGCCAGTAGCCGGGACAGGGAAGGGGAAGCTTTCTTT. Translating gives CASSRDREGEAFF.

The rearrangement joins TRBV27 to TRBJ1-5, with a possible D match to TRBD1 (5 bases). Germline assignment: CDR1 MNHEY and CDR2 SMNVEV (reference sequence). The length of the CDR3 is 16 residues. V gave up 5 bases and J gave up 0 bases, with 14 bases separating them. This CDR3 is CASSRSGTHSNQPQHF. The CDR3 region has the DNA TGTGCCAGCAGTAGGTCGGGGACTCATAGCAATCAGCCCCAGCATTTT.

This clone was observed a single time. This chain links TRBV4-1 with TRBJ2-7; 10 bases are shared with TRBD1. CDR3 length: 16 amino acids. Germline CDR1 is MGHRA and CDR2 is YSYEKL. The junction had 4 bases not matched to a gene; V was cut back by 1 base and J by 1 base. In DNA, the CDR3 is TGCGCCAGCAGCCAAGCCTGGACAGGGGGTTCCTACGAGCAGTACTTC. Its translation: CASSQAWTGGSYEQYF.

The chain joins TRBV6-2 or TRBV6-3 to TRBJ2-3, with D unresolved. CDR1 is MNHEY and CDR2 is SVGEGT in the germline V gene. This CDR3 region has 14 residues. V was pared by 2 bases and J by 6 bases, with 12 bases between. CDR3 DNA sequence: TGTGCCAGCAGTTACGGTCCACAGTCCGATACGCAGTATTTT. Translation gives CASSYGPQSDTQYF.

The table lists this clone with many counts. The chain links TRBV7-6 to TRBJ2-1; the match to TRBD2 covers 9 bases. Trimming cost V 0 bases and J 0 bases; bases outside gene matches: 9. This CDR3 has 19 amino acids. In germline, CDR1 is SGHVS, CDR2 FNYEAQ. The CDR3 protein is CASSLAFGGGAGSYNEQFF. DNA of the CDR3: TGTGCCAGCAGCTTAGCTTTTGGCGGGGGGGCCGGCTCCTACAATGAGCAGTTCTTC.

The chain combines TRBV19 with TRBJ1-2; the match to TRBD1 covers 8 bases. There are 15 residues in the CDR3. V dropped 6 bases and J dropped 2; count of bases not matched to a gene: 8. Germline V gene sequence: CDR1 LNHDA, CDR2 SQIVND (reference sequence). CDR3: CASSTVYRGNYGYTF. The CDR3 DNA is TGTGCCAGTAGCACGGTTTACAGGGGGAACTATGGCTACACCTTC.

The rearrangement links TRBV18 to TRBJ2-7; 10 bases agree with TRBD2. V was pared by 5 bases and J by 0 bases, with 1 base of the junction left unmatched. The V gene's germline CDR1 is KGHSH and CDR2 LQKENI. This CDR3 has 14 residues. CDR3 residues: CASSTSGDSYEQYF. The CDR3 coding sequence is TGTGCCAGCTCAACTAGCGGGGACTCCTACGAGCAGTACTTC.

CDR3 nucleotides: TGTGCCTGGAGTACGGGGGGGCCGGATGAGCAGTTCTTC. The encoded protein is CAWSTGGPDEQFF. The chain recombines TRBV30 with TRBJ2-1; 8 bases fit TRBD2. Germline loops: CDR1 GTSNPN, CDR2 SVGIG (reference sequence). The CDR3 runs to 13 residues. J lost 8 bases, V lost 2 bases, and 5 bases had no gene match.

The genes are TRBV3-1 (or the pseudogene TRBV3-2) and TRBJ1-2; no clear D gene. The V end was cut by 2 bases, the J end by 0 bases, with 10 bases between. CDR1 and CDR2 from the germline V gene are LGHDT and YNNKEL (reference sequence). The CDR3 consists of 15 residues. This CDR3 reads CASSQTLTANYGYTF. The DNA of the CDR3 is TGTGCCAGCAGCCAAACCCTAACAGCTAACTATGGCTACACCTTC.

The J gene is TRBJ2-1, the V gene TRBV3-1 (or the pseudogene TRBV3-2); 11 bases match TRBD2. The CDR3 is 17 residues long. The germline V gene has CDR1 LGHDT and CDR2 YNNKEL (reference sequence). With V trimmed by 4 bases and J by 10 bases, 15 bases remained unmatched. The CDR3 protein is CASSRPFSGRGPGEQFF. CDR3 DNA sequence: TGTGCCAGCAGCCGACCATTTAGCGGGAGGGGTCCCGGGGAGCAGTTCTTC.

This CDR3 is CASSTTSGRGNEQFF. CDR3 nucleotide sequence: TGTGCCAGTAGTACGACTAGCGGGAGAGGCAATGAGCAGTTCTTC. The V gene is TRBV19, the J gene TRBJ2-1; 12 bases are a match to TRBD2. V lost 4 bases, J lost 6 bases, and 4 bases stayed unmatched. Germline-derived CDR1 and CDR2 are LNHDA and SQIVND (reference sequence). The CDR3 is made up of 15 amino acids.

The V call is TRBV27, the J call TRBJ1-2; 11 bases are a match to TRBD1. V shed 3 bases, J shed 1 base, and the junction held 7 bases outside the gene matches. CDR3 length: 17 residues. Germline lookup yields CDR1 MNHEY and CDR2 SMNVEV (reference sequence). The CDR3 bases are TGTGCCAGCAGTTTTTCTGGACAGGGGGCCCGTAACTATGGCTACACCTTC. Protein: CASSFSGQGARNYGYTF.

The chain is built from TRBV19 and TRBJ2-1; TRBD2 agrees at 11 bases. Germline V gene lookup returns CDR1 LNHDA and CDR2 SQIVND (reference sequence). V lost 4 bases, J lost 1 base, and 6 bases stayed unmatched. The CDR3 covers 17 residues. CDR3 sequence reads: CASSTPASGRSYNEQFF. CDR3 coding DNA: TGTGCCAGTAGTACCCCCGCTAGCGGGAGGTCCTACAATGAGCAGTTCTTC. Together with reference TRBV19 and TRBJ2-1, the CDR3 gives the full variable domain: DGGITQSPKYLFRKEGQNVTLSCEQNLNHDAMYWYRQDPGQGLRLIYYSQIVNDFQKGDIAEGYSVSREKKESFPLTVTSAQKNPTAFYLCASSTPASGRSYNEQFFGPGTRLTVL.

The V and J genes are TRBV6-6 and TRBJ2-1; D possibly corresponds to TRBD2 (5 bases). This CDR3 contains 15 residues. Trimming took off 6 bases at V and 5 bases at J, with 17 bases between the two ends. Germline CDR1 is MNHNY and CDR2 is SVGAGI (reference sequence). CDR3 DNA: TGTGCCAGCAGGGCGGCACGGGGTCACCACAATGAGCAGTTCTTC. Translated: CASRAARGHHNEQFF.

The genes are TRBV7-2 and TRBJ1-3, with a tentative D call TRBD1 (5 bases). The V and J ends lost 6 bases and 0 bases respectively, with 12 bases between them. Germline-derived CDR1 and CDR2 are SGHTA and FQGNSA. This CDR3 spans 15 amino acids. The CDR3 nucleotides read TGTGCCAGCAGTGCCCTCGGGGGCTCTGGAAACACCATATATTTT. Translating it yields CASSALGGSGNTIYF.

This chain joins TRBV27 and TRBJ1-1; tentative D call: TRBD1 (5 bases). Trimming removed 6 bases at V and 5 bases at J, with 13 bases between. From germline, CDR1 is MNHEY and CDR2 SMNVEV (reference sequence). The CDR3 sequence is 13 residues long. The CDR3: CASRWGAGTEAFF. CDR3 in DNA: TGTGCCAGCAGGTGGGGCGCGGGGACTGAAGCTTTCTTT.